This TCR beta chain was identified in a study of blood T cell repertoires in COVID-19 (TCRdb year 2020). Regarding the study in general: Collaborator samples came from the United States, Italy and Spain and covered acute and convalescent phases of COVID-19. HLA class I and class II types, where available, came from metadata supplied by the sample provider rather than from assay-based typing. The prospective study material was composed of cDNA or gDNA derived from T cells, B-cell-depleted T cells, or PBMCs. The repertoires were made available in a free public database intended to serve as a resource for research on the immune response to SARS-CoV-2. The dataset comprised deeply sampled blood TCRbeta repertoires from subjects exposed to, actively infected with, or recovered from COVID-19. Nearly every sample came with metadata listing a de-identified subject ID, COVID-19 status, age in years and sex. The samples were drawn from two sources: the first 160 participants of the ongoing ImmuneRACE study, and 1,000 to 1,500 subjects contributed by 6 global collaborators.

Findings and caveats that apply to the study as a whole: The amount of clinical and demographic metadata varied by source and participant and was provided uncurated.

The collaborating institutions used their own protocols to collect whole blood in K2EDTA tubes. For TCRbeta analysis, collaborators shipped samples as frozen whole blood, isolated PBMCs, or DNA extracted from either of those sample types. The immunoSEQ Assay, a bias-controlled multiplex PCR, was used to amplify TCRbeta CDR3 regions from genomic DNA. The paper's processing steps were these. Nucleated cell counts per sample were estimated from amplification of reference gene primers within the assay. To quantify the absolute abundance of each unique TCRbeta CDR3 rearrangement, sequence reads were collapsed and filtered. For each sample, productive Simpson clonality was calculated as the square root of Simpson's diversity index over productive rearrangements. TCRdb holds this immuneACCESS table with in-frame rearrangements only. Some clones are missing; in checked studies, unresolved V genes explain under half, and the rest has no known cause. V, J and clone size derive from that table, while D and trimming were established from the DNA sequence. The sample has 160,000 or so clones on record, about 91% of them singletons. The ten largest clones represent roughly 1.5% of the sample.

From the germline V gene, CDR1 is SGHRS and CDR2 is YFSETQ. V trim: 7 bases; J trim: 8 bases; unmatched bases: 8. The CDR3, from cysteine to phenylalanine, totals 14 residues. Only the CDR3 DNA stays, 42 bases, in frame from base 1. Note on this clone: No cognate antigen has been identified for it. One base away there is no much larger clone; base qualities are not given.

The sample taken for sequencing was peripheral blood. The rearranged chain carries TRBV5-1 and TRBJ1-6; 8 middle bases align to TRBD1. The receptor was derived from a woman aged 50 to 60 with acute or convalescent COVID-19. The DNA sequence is TGCGCCAGCCGACAGGGACAGGACCATTCACCCCTCCACTTT. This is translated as CASRQGQDHSPLHF. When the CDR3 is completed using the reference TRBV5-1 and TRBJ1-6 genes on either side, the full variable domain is KAGVTQTPRYLIKTRGQQVTLSCSPISGHRSVSWYQQTPGQGLQFLFEYFSETQRNKGNFPGRFSGRQFSNSRSEMNVSTLELGDSALYLCASRQGQDHSPLHFGNGTRLTVT.